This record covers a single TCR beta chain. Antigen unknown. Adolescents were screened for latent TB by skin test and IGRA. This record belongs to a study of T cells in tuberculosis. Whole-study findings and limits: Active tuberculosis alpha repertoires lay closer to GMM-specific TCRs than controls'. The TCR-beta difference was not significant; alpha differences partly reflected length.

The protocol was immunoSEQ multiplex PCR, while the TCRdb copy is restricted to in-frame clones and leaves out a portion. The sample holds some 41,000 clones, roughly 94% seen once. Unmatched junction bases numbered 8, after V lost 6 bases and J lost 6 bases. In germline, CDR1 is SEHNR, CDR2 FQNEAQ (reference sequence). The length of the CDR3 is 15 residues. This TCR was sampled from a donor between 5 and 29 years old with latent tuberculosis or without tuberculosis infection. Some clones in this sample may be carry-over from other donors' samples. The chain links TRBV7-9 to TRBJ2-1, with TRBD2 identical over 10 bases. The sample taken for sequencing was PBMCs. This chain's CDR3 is CASSPSGSLPNEQFF. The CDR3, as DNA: TGTGCCAGCAGTCCTAGCGGGAGTCTACCCAATGAGCAGTTCTTC.